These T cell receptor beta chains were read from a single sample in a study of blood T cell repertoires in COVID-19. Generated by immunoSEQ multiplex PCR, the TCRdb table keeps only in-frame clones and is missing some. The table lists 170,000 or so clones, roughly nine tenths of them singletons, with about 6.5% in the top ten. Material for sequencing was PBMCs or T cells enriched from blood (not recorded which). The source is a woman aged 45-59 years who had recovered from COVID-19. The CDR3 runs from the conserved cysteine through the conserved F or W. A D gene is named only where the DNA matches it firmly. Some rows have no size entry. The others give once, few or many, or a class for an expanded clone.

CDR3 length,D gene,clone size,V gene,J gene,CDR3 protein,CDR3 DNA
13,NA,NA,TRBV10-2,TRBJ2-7,CASRETRAREQYF,TGCGCCAGCAGGGAAACTAGAGCCCGCGAGCAGTACTTC
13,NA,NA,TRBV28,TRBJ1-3,CASSLVGGNTIYF,TGTGCCAGCAGTTTAGTGGGGGGGAACACCATATATTTT
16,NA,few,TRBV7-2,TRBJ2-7,CASSPSRHAQPYEQYF,TGTGCCAGCAGCCCCTCCCGACACGCTCAACCCTACGAGCAGTACTTC
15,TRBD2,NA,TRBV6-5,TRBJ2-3,CASKPERGRADTQYF,TGTGCCAGCAAACCTGAGCGGGGGCGGGCAGATACGCAGTATTTT
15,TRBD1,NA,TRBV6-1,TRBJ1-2,CASSEGDRGPYGYTF,TGTGCCAGCAGTGAAGGGGACAGGGGTCCCTATGGCTACACCTTC
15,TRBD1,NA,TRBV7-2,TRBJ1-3,CASSPQGGFGNTIYF,TGTGCCAGCAGCCCCCAGGGGGGCTTTGGAAACACCATATATTTT
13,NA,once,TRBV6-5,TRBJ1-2,CASSFGQNYGYTF,TGTGCCAGCAGTTTTGGACAGAACTATGGCTACACCTTC
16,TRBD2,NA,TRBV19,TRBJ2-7,CASSSAGTSGTYEQYF,TGTGCCAGTAGTTCCGCCGGGACTAGCGGGACCTACGAGCAGTACTTC
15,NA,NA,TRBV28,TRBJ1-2,CASSQYTSAAGGYTF,TGTGCCAGCAGCCAGTATACTTCGGCGGCGGGGGGCTACACCTTC
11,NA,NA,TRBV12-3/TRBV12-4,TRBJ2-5,CASSERETQYF,TGTGCCAGCAGTGAGCGGGAGACCCAGTACTTC
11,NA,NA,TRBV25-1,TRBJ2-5,CASRAEETQYF,TGTGCCAGCAGAGCCGAAGAGACCCAGTACTTC
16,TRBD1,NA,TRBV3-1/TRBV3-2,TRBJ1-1,CASSPPDRGENTEAFF,TGTGCCAGCAGCCCCCCCGACAGGGGGGAGAACACTGAAGCTTTCTTT
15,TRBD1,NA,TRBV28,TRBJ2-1,CASSVGQVGAGEQFF,TGTGCCAGCAGTGTAGGACAGGTGGGCGCAGGTGAGCAGTTCTTC
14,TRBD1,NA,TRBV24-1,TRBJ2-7,CATSDTGGSYEQYF,TGTGCCACCAGTGATACAGGGGGATCCTACGAGCAGTACTTC
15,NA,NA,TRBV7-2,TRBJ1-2,CASSLDRGFNYGYTF,TGTGCCAGCAGCTTAGACCGGGGGTTCAACTATGGCTACACCTTC
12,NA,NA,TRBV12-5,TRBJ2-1,CASGLVHGSTFF,TGTGCTAGTGGTTTGGTACACGGATCGACTTTCTTC
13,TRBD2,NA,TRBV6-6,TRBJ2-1,CASSQRTSNEQFF,TGTGCCAGCAGTCAAAGGACTAGCAATGAGCAGTTCTTC
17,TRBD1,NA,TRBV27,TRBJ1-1,CASSYMRGQGANTEAFF,TGTGCCAGCAGTTATATGCGGGGACAGGGGGCGAACACTGAAGCTTTCTTT
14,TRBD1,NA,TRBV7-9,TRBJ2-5,CASSEGQGQETQYF,TGTGCCAGCAGCGAAGGACAGGGGCAAGAGACCCAGTACTTC
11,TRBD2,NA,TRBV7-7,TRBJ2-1,CASGSRHEQFF,TGTGCTAGCGGGAGCAGGCATGAGCAGTTCTTC
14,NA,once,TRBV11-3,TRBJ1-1,CASSLIAGSTEAFF,TGTGCCAGCAGCTTGATTGCTGGGAGCACTGAAGCTTTCTTT
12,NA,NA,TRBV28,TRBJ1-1,CASRTGEIEAFF,TGTGCCAGCAGAACGGGAGAAATAGAAGCTTTCTTT
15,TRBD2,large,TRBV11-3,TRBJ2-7,CASSLGPSGTYEQYF,TGTGCCAGCAGCTTAGGTCCTAGCGGAACCTACGAGCAGTACTTC
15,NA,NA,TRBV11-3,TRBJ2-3,CASSLGGAPADTQYF,TGTGCCAGCAGCTTAGGAGGAGCTCCCGCAGATACGCAGTATTTT
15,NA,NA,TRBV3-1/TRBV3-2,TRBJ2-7,CASSQDSQGPYEQYF,TGTGCCAGCAGCCAAGATAGCCAGGGCCCCTACGAGCAGTACTTC
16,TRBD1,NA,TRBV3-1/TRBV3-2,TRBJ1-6,CASSQPFGTGNSPLHF,TGTGCCAGCAGCCAACCATTCGGGACAGGGAATTCACCCCTCCACTTT
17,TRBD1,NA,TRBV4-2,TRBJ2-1,CASSPTLQGALHNEQFF,TGTGCCAGCAGCCCTACTCTACAGGGGGCTTTACACAATGAGCAGTTCTTC